This TCR beta chain was captured in a study of blood T cell repertoires in COVID-19. Study summary: From T cells, B-cell-depleted T cells, or PBMCs came the material, which was cDNA or gDNA.

In the original processing: For nucleated cells, counts were estimated from reference gene primer amplification. Using immunoSEQ multiplex PCR, the repertoire was profiled, and TCRdb retains in-frame clones only, with some absent. The DNA was the basis for D and trimming; V, J and clone size are from that table. This table has roughly 280,000 clones, 70% to 90% appearing once. CDR3 length equals 14 residues. From germline, CDR1 is SGDLS and CDR2 YYNGEE. Trimming cost V 0 bases and J 7 bases, with 10 bases left between them. Material: peripheral blood. The V and J genes are TRBV9 and TRBJ2-2, with a possible D match to TRBD2 (6 bases). The receptor was derived from a woman between 65 and 79 years old with acute or convalescent COVID-19. In DNA, the CDR3 is TGTGCCAGCAGCGTAGAGGGGAGGAACGGGGAGCTGTTTTTT. It translates to CASSVEGRNGELFF.